These T cell receptor beta chains were read from a single sample in a study of graft-versus-host responses after intestinal transplantation. Assay: immunoSEQ multiplex PCR; the TCRdb copy retains only in-frame clones and omits some. The sample lists about 94,000 clones; roughly nine tenths were seen once. No antigen has been assigned to these receptors. Here the sequenced sample was unstimulated CD8+ T cells sorted from spleen or lymph node cells, taken before intestinal transplant. These receptor sequences come from a human donor who received an intestinal transplant. Each CDR3 is given with its conserved first and last residue. The D gene is left open where the match is weak. The listing skips clone size in some rows; elsewhere it reads once, few, many or a size class.

V gene	D gene	clone size	J gene	CDR3 DNA	CDR3 protein
TRBV19	NA	NA	TRBJ1-1	TGTGCCAGTAGTATTTGGGGGGGCACTGAAGCTTTCTTT	CASSIWGGTEAFF
TRBV5-4	NA	NA	TRBJ2-1	TGTGCCAGCAGCTATACAGTTGGCAATGAGCAGTTCTTC	CASSYTVGNEQFF
TRBV19	TRBD2	NA	TRBJ2-1	TGTGCCAGTAGTATAGTTGGTAGCGGGGGGCGTGAGCAGTTCTTC	CASSIVGSGGREQFF
TRBV9	NA	NA	TRBJ2-5	TGTGCCAGCAGCGGCGGGAACAAAGAGACCCAGTACTTC	CASSGGNKETQYF
TRBV30	TRBD1	NA	TRBJ1-1	TGTGCCTGGAGTCCAGGGGGAACTGAAGCTTTCTTT	CAWSPGGTEAFF
TRBV28	NA	once	TRBJ2-7	TGTGCCAGCAGTCGCGGGACAGACTTTCCCTACGAGCAGTACTTC	CASSRGTDFPYEQYF
TRBV19	TRBD1	medium-sized	TRBJ1-3	TGTGCCAGTAGTATAGTGGCGGGGACAGCCGGAAACACCATATATTTT	CASSIVAGTAGNTIYF
TRBV4-1	NA	NA	TRBJ2-7	TGCGCCAGCAGCCAAGTAATCAGCGACTACGAGCAGTACTTC	CASSQVISDYEQYF
TRBV6-5	NA	NA	TRBJ2-1	TGTGCCAGCAGTGCCGCGGGGGCCCCTGACAATGAGCAGTTCTTC	CASSAAGAPDNEQFF
TRBV9	NA	NA	TRBJ2-7	TGTGCCAGCAGCGTAGAGGGGGAGATGGGTGACGAGCAGTACTTC	CASSVEGEMGDEQYF
TRBV11-3	NA	NA	TRBJ1-1	TGTGCCAGCAGCTACGGACAGAACACTGAAGCTTTCTTT	CASSYGQNTEAFF
TRBV6-5	NA	once	TRBJ1-1	TGTGCCAGCAGTTACCGGGGGAGCAACACTGAAGCTTTCTTT	CASSYRGSNTEAFF
TRBV2	NA	NA	TRBJ2-7	TGTGCCAGCAGTGAAGGCCCCACTAGTAACGAGCAGTACTTC	CASSEGPTSNEQYF
TRBV5-4	TRBD1	NA	TRBJ2-7	TGTGCCAGCAGCTTGGGACAGGGCCCCTCCTACGAGCAGTACTTC	CASSLGQGPSYEQYF
TRBV7-9	NA	NA	TRBJ1-1	TGTGCCAGCAGCTTACCCGGGATGGGTACCACTGAAGCTTTCTTT	CASSLPGMGTTEAFF
TRBV11-2	TRBD1	once	TRBJ1-2	TGTGCCAGCAGCGGGGCAGAGGGGGCGAACTATGGCTACACCTTC	CASSGAEGANYGYTF
TRBV6-1	NA	NA	TRBJ2-7	TGTGCCAGCAGCATTGGCGGGGGCCCAGTGTACGAGCAGTACTTC	CASSIGGGPVYEQYF
TRBV28	TRBD1	NA	TRBJ2-7	TGTGCCAGCAGTTCAACGGGACAGGGGCTCTACGAGCAGTACTTC	CASSSTGQGLYEQYF
TRBV7-6	TRBD1	NA	TRBJ2-1	TGTGCCAGCAGCTTAAGGACAGGTACTTCCACTGAGCAGTTCTTC	CASSLRTGTSTEQFF
TRBV4-1	TRBD1	NA	TRBJ1-4	TGCGCCAGCCGCCATCGACAGGGGATTCAGGAAAAACTGTTTTTT	CASRHRQGIQEKLFF
TRBV7-9	NA	once	TRBJ1-1	TGTGCCAGCAGCTTCCGTATGAACACTGAAGCTTTCTTT	CASSFRMNTEAFF
TRBV2	TRBD2	NA	TRBJ2-7	TGTGCCAGCAGTCCCCGGGGGGGAGGATACAAAGGGAACTTC	CASSPRGGGYKGNF
TRBV7-9	NA	NA	TRBJ2-1	TGTGCCAGCAGCCCGGGGCGGACGGCGACTAGGGGGGGGACTAATGAGCAGTTCTTC	CASSPGRTATRGGTNEQFF
TRBV11-2	TRBD1	NA	TRBJ2-4	TGTGCCAGCAGCTTTTTACAGGGGAACATTCAGTACTTC	CASSFLQGNIQYF
TRBV5-6	TRBD2	NA	TRBJ2-1	TGTGCCAGCAGCACGAGGACTAGCGGGAGGGGGTACAATGAGCAGTTCTTC	CASSTRTSGRGYNEQFF
TRBV29-1	NA	once	TRBJ2-7	TGCAGCGTAGCCGACTCAAGGAGGGACGAGCAGTACTTC	CSVADSRRDEQYF
TRBV10-2	NA	NA	TRBJ2-7	TGCGCCAGCAGTCCGGGTCCGAAGTGGGAGCAGTACTTC	CASSPGPKWEQYF
TRBV6-1	NA	NA	TRBJ2-7	TGTGCCAGCAGTGATGGGGGGACCTACGAGCAGTACTTC	CASSDGGTYEQYF
TRBV5-6	NA	NA	TRBJ2-5	TGTGCCAGCAGCGGAGGGTCCCAGAGATCCCCTAGGGAGACCCAGTACTTC	CASSGGSQRSPRETQYF
TRBV6-6	TRBD1	once	TRBJ2-7	TGTGCCAGCAGTCCCGACAGGGGCGAGCAGTACTTC	CASSPDRGEQYF
TRBV27	NA	NA	TRBJ1-2	TGTGCCAGCAGTTTGGAGGGGCGCGGGGGTTCTAACTATGGCTACACCTTC	CASSLEGRGGSNYGYTF
TRBV4-1	NA	NA	TRBJ1-2	TGCGCCAGCTTAAATTCTAACTATGGCTACACCTTC	CASLNSNYGYTF
TRBV7-9	NA	NA	TRBJ2-7	TGTGCCAGCAGCTTAGGAGACGGAGGGTGGTCGTACTTC	CASSLGDGGWSYF
TRBV10-2	TRBD2	NA	TRBJ2-1	TGCGCCAGCAGCGTTCGGGGGGGCGCTGAAATAAATGAGCAGTTCTTC	CASSVRGGAEINEQFF
TRBV6-1	NA	NA	TRBJ1-1	TGTGCCAGCCGGCAGTCGGGGTACATGAACACTGAAGCTTTCTTT	CASRQSGYMNTEAFF
TRBV11-2	NA	NA	TRBJ2-1	TGTGCCAGCAGCTTAGTAGGAGGGGGCGGGCAGTTCTTC	CASSLVGGGGQFF
TRBV28	NA	NA	TRBJ1-2	TGTGCCAGCGGGGCAACAGAGGAGATCTATGGCTACACCTTC	CASGATEEIYGYTF
TRBV4-2	TRBD1	NA	TRBJ1-1	TGTGCCAGCAGCGGACAGGGGATGAACACTGAAGCTTTCTTT	CASSGQGMNTEAFF
TRBV7-9	NA	NA	TRBJ2-2	TGTGCCAGCAGCTTACCAACTAGCCCCGGGGAGCTGTTTTTT	CASSLPTSPGELFF
TRBV27	NA	few	TRBJ2-4	TGTGCCAGCAGTTTATCCGCTGATAGCATTCAGTACTTC	CASSLSADSIQYF
TRBV7-6	TRBD2	NA	TRBJ2-7	TGTGCCAGCAGCTTAGCCAGCGGGAATTCCTACGAGCAGTACTTC	CASSLASGNSYEQYF
TRBV28	TRBD1	NA	TRBJ2-1	TGTGCCAGCAGTCACGCGGGACAGGTGTACAATGAGCAGTTCTTC	CASSHAGQVYNEQFF
TRBV5-4	TRBD2	NA	TRBJ2-5	TGTGCCAGCAGTTCACTAGCGGGAACAACCCCTCACCAAGAGACCCAGTACTTC	CASSSLAGTTPHQETQYF
TRBV7-9	TRBD1	NA	TRBJ2-7	TGTGCCAGCAGTTCCACCCGGGACAGTCTTGTTTACGAGCAGTACTTC	CASSSTRDSLVYEQYF
TRBV19	TRBD2	NA	TRBJ2-1	TGTGCCACGCCTGAGAGTAGCGGGGGACCGCCGGGTTGTAACAATGAGCAGTTCTTC	CATPESSGGPPGCNNEQFF
TRBV19	NA	NA	TRBJ2-1	TGTGCCAGTAGTATAGTGAACGGGTTCCACAATGAGCAGTTCTTC	CASSIVNGFHNEQFF
TRBV7-9	NA	NA	TRBJ2-3	TGTGCCAGCAGCGGAGGGGTTGCCACAGATACGCAGTATTTT	CASSGGVATDTQYF
TRBV7-3	NA	NA	TRBJ2-3	TGTGCCAGCAGCGGAACAGCTTCTAGCACAGATACGCAGTATTTT	CASSGTASSTDTQYF
TRBV6-1	NA	NA	TRBJ2-7	TGTGCCAGCAGTGTTCTCCCGGACACGACTTCCTACGAGCAGTACTTC	CASSVLPDTTSYEQYF
TRBV6-1	TRBD1	NA	TRBJ1-5	TGTGCCAGCGGACAGGGGACTCAGCCCCAGCATTTT	CASGQGTQPQHF
TRBV6-5	TRBD1	NA	TRBJ1-2	TGTGCCAGCAGTTACTCCGGGACAGAAGACGACTACACCTTC	CASSYSGTEDDYTF
TRBV28	TRBD2	NA	TRBJ2-1	TGTGCCAGCAGTCCCGGACTAGCGGGAGGCCCAGATGAGCAGTTCTTC	CASSPGLAGGPDEQFF
TRBV9	TRBD1	once	TRBJ1-2	TGTGCCAGCAGCGTAGGCCCCCCCGACAGGGTCCGAGGCTACACCTTC	CASSVGPPDRVRGYTF
TRBV10-3	NA	NA	TRBJ2-5	TGTGCCATCGGGGGCGTCGGGTCGGAACAAGAGACCCAGTACTTC	CAIGGVGSEQETQYF
TRBV11-2	NA	NA	TRBJ1-6	TGTGCCAGCGCTTCTCAACAGGAGAGTAATTCACCCCTCCACTTT	CASASQQESNSPLHF